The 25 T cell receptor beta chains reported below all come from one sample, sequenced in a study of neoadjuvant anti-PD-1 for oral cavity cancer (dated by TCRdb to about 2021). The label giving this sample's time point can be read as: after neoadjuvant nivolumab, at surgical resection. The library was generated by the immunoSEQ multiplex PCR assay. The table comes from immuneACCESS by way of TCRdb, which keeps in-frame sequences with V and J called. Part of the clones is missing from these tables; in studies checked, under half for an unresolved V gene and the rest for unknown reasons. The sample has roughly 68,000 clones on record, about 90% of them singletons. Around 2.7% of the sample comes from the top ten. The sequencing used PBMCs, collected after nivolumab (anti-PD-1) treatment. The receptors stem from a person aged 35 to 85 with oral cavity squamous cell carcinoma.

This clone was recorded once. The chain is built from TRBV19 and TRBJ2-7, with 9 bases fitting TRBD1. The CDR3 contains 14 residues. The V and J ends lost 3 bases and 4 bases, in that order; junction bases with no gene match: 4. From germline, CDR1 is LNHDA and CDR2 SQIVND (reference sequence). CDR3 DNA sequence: TGTGCCAGTAGTATGCGGGACAGGGCTTACGAGCAGTACTTC. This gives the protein CASSMRDRAYEQYF.

The CDR3 sequence is CASSRKEPRDSYEQYF. The CDR3, as DNA: TGCGCCAGCAGCCGAAAGGAGCCCCGGGACAGCTACGAGCAGTACTTC. The chain combines TRBV4-1 with TRBJ2-7; TRBD1 matches 7 bases. The CDR3 has 16 amino acids. The germline V gene has CDR1 MGHRA and CDR2 YSYEKL. With V trimmed by 4 bases and J by 3 bases, 12 bases remained unmatched.

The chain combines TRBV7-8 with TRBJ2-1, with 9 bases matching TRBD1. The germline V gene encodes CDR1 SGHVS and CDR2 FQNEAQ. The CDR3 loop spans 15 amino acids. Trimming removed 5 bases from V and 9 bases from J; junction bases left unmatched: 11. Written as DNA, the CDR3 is TGTGCCAGCAGCACATGGACAGGGGCCAGGGGTGAGCAGTTCTTC. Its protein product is CASSTWTGARGEQFF. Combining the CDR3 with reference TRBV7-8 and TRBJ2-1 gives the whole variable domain GAGVSQSPRYKVAKRGQDVALRCDPISGHVSLFWYQQALGQGPEFLTYFQNEAQLDKSGLPSDRFFAERPEGSVSTLKIQRTQQEDSAVYLCASSTWTGARGEQFFGPGTRLTVL.

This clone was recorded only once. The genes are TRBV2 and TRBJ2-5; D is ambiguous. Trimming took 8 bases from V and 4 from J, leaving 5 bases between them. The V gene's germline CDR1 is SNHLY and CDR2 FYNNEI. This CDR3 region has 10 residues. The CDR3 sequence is CASVSETQYF. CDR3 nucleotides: TGTGCCAGCGTCTCAGAGACCCAGTACTTC.

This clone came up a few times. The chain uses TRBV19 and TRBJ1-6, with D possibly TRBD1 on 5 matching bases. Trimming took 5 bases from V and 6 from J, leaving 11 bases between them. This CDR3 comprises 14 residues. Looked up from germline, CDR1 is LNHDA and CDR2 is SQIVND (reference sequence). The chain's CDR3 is CASSQRGLNSPLHF. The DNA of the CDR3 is TGTGCCAGTAGTCAACGGGGCCTTAATTCACCCCTCCACTTT.

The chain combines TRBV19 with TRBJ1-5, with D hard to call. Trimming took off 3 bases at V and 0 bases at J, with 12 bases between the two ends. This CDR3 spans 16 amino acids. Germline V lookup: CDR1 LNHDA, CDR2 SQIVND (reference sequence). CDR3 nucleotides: TGTGCCAGTAGTATCTCGGGGTTTTATAGCAATCAGCCCCAGCATTTT. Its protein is CASSISGFYSNQPQHF.

As DNA, the CDR3 is TGTGCCAGCAGCCCAGGGGCCGCAACTAATGAAAAACTGTTTTTT. Its protein product is CASSPGAATNEKLFF. The chain carries TRBV21-1 and TRBJ1-4; the table's TRBD1 call for D was not verified on the DNA. TRBV21-1 is designated a pseudogene. The CDR3 has 15 amino acids.

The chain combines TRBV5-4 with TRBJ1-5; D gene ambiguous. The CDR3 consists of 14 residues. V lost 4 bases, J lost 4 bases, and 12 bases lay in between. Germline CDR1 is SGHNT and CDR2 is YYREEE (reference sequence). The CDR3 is CASSAEGANQPQHF. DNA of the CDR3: TGTGCCAGCAGCGCCGAAGGAGCTAATCAGCCCCAGCATTTT.

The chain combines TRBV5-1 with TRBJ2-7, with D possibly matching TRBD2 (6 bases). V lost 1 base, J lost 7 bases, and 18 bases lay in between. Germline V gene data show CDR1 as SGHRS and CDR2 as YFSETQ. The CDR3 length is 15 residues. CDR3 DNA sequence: TGCGCCAGCAGCTTGTTGGGACTGAGGATTCAAGAGCAGTACTTC. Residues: CASSLLGLRIQEQYF.

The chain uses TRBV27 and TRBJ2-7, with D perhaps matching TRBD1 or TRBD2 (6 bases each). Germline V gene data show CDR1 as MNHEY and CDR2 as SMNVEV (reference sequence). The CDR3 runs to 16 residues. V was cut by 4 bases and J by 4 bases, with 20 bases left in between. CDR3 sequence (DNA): TGTGCCAGCAGTTCGGGGGCAGGAGGGGCACTATACGAGCAGTACTTC. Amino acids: CASSSGAGGALYEQYF.

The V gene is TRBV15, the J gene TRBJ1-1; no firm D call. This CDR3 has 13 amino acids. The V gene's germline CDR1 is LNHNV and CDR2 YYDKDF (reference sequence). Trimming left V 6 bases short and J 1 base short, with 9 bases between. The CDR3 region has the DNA TGTGCCACCAGTTACGTCCGGAACACTGAAGCTTTCTTT. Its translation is CATSYVRNTEAFF.

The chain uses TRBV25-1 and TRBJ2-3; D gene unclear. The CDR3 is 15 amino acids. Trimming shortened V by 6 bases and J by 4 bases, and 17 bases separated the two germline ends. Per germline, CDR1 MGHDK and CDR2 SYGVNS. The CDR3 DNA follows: TGTGCCAGCAGAACCAGGACCCACTGGGCAGATACGCAGTATTTT. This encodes CASRTRTHWADTQYF.

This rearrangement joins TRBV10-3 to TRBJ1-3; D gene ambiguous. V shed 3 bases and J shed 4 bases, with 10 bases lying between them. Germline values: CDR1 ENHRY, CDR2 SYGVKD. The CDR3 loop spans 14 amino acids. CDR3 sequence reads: CAISEPQNGNTIYF. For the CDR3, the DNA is TGTGCCATCAGTGAACCCCAGAACGGAAACACCATATATTTT.

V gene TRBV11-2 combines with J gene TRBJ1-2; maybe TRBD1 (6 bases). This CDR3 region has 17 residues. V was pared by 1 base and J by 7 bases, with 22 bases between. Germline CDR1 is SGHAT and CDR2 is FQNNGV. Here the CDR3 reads CASSLGFSQGRAGGYTF. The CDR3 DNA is TGTGCCAGCAGCTTAGGATTTTCGCAGGGGAGGGCAGGTGGCTACACCTTC.

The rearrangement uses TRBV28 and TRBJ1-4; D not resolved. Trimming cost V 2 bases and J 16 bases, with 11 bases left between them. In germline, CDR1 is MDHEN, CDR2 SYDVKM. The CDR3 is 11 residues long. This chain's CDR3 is CASSLRGFAFF. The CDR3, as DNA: TGTGCCAGCAGTTTAAGAGGTTTCGCGTTTTTT.

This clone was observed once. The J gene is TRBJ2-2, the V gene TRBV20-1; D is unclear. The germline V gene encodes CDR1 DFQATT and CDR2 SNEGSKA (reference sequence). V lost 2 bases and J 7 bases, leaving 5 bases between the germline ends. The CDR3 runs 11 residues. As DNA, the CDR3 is TGCAGTGCTAGAATTGTCGGGGAGCTGTTTTTT. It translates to CSARIVGELFF.

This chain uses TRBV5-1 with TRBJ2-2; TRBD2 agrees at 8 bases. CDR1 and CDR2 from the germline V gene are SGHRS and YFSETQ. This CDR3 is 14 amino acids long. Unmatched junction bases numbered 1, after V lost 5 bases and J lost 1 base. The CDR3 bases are TGCGCCAGCAGACTAGCGGAGAACACCGGGGAGCTGTTTTTT. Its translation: CASRLAENTGELFF.

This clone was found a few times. CDR3 residues: CASSQDRPIPEAFF. As DNA, the CDR3 is TGTGCCAGCAGTCAAGACAGACCCATTCCTGAAGCTTTCTTT. This chain links TRBV2 with TRBJ1-1; maybe TRBD1 (5 bases). The length of the CDR3 is 14 residues. The ends were cut back, 5 bases at V and 6 bases at J, with 16 bases in the middle. Germline V lookup: CDR1 SNHLY, CDR2 FYNNEI.

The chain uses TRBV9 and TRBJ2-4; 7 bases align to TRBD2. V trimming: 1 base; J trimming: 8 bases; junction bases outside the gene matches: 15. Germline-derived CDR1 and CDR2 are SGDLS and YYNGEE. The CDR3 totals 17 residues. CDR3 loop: CASSVTIRGSGGDIQYF. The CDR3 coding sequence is TGTGCCAGCAGCGTAACCATACGCGGGAGTGGGGGAGACATTCAGTACTTC.

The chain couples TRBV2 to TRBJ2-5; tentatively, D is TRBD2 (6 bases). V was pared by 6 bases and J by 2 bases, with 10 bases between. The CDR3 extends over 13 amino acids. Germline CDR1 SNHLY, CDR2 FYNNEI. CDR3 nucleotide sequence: TGTGCCAGCAGCCCGACTAGACAAGAGACCCAGTACTTC. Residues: CASSPTRQETQYF. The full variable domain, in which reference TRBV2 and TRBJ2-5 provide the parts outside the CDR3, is EPEVTQTPSHQVTQMGQEVILRCVPISNHLYFYWYRQILGQKVEFLVSFYNNEISEKSEIFDDQFSVERPDGSNFTLKIRSTKLEDSAMYFCASSPTRQETQYFGPGTRLLVL.

The CDR3 bases are TGTGCCAGCAGCCAAGGGACAGATCAAGAGACCCAGTACTTC. This gives the protein CASSQGTDQETQYF. The V call is TRBV4-2, the J call TRBJ2-5; maybe TRBD1 (6 bases). Trimming removed 1 base from V and 2 bases from J, with 8 bases in between. Germline values: CDR1 LGHNA, CDR2 YNFKEQ. The CDR3 extends over 14 amino acids.

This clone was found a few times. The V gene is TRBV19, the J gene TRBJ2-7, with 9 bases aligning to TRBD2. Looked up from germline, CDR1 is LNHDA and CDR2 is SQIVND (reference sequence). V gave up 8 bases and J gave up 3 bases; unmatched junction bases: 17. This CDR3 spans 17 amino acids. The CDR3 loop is CASVGLGQASGVYEQYF. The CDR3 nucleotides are TGTGCCAGTGTCGGCCTTGGGCAGGCTAGCGGGGTCTACGAGCAGTACTTC.

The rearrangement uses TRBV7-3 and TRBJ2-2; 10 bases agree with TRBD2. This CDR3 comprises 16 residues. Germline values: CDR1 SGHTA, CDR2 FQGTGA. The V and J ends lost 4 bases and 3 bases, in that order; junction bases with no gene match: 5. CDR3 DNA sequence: TGTGCCAGCAGCTCTCGGACTAGCGGATACACCGGGGAGCTGTTTTTT. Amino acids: CASSSRTSGYTGELFF.

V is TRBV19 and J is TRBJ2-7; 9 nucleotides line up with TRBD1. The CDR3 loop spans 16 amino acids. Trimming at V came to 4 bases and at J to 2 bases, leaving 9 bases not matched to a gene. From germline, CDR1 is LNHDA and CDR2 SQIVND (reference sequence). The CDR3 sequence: CASSSLPGTGTYEQYF. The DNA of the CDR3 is TGTGCCAGTAGTAGTCTACCCGGGACAGGGACCTACGAGCAGTACTTC.

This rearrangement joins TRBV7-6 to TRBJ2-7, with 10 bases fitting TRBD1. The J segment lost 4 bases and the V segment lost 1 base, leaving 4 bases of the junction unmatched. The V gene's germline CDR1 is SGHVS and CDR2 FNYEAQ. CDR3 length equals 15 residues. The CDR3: CASSLGDRGGYEQYF. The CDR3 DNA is TGTGCCAGCAGCTTAGGGGACAGGGGAGGGTACGAGCAGTACTTC.